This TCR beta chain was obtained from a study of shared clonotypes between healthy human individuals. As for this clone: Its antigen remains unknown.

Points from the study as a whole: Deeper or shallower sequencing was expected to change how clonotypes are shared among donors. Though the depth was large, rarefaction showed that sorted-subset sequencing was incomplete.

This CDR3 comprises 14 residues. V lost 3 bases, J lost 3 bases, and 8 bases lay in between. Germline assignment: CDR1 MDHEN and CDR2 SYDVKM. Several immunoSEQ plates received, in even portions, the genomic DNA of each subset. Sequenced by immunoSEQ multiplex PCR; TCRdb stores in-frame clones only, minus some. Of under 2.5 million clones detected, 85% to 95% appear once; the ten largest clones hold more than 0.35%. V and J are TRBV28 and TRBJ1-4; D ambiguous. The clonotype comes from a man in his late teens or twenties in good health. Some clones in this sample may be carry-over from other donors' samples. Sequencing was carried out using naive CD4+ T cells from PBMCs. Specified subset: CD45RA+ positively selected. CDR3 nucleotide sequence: TGTGCCAGCAGTTTGAGGAGCTCTAATGAAAAACTGTTTTTT. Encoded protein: CASSLRSSNEKLFF.